These 27 T cell receptor beta chains originate from one sample sequenced in a study of CD8 T cells in Susac syndrome. Reverse transcription used roughly 0.5 to 1 ug RNA and random hexamers. TCRdb itself ran the immunoSEQ multiplex PCR reads through MiXCR, one entry per CDR3 protein. The data contain around 81,000 distinct CDR3 sequences, approximately 95% of them singletons. Sequenced input: CD8+ T cells from PBMCs. These receptors came from a human donor with Susac syndrome.

This chain uses TRBV4-3 with TRBJ2-7, with 12 bases fitting TRBD2. Trimming at V came to 1 base and at J to 3 bases, leaving 1 base not matched to a gene. The CDR3 extends over 15 amino acids. The germline V gene has CDR1 LGHNA and CDR2 YSLEER. The CDR3 region is CASSQGTSGNYEQYF. In DNA, the CDR3 is TGCGCCAGCAGCCAAGGGACTAGCGGGAACTACGAGCAGTACTTC.

The rearrangement links TRBV6-5 to TRBJ2-1, with unresolved D. The CDR3 sequence is 16 residues long. Germline V gene sequence: CDR1 MNHEY, CDR2 SVGAGI. The V end lost 0 bases, the J end lost 2 bases, and 11 bases lay between the germline ends. The CDR3 DNA reads TGTGCCAGCAGTTACTCGATGTCCCTACCCTACAATGAGCAGTTCTTC. Residues: CASSYSMSLPYNEQFF.

The CDR3 region is CAVQNSYNEQFF. CDR3 bases: TGTGCCGTACAGAACTCCTACAATGAGCAGTTCTTC. The V call is TRBV27, the J call TRBJ2-1; D uncertain. V was cut by 11 bases and J by 0 bases, with 8 bases left in between. The CDR3 consists of 12 residues. Germline V gene lookup returns CDR1 MNHEY and CDR2 SMNVEV (reference sequence).

The chain employs TRBV20-1 and TRBJ2-1, with 12 nucleotides matching TRBD2. CDR3 size: 16 residues. Germline V gives CDR1 DFQATT, CDR2 SNEGSKA (reference sequence). V shed 0 bases and J 3 bases; nucleotides not matched to a gene: 3. Here the CDR3 DNA reads TGCAGTGCTAGAGATCTAGCGGGAGGGCACTACAATGAGCAGTTCTTC. It codes for CSARDLAGGHYNEQFF.

CDR3 region: CASRRGQGPTEAFF. The CDR3 nucleotides are TGTGCCAGCAGACGTGGACAGGGACCCACTGAAGCTTTCTTT. The chain recombines TRBV6-5 with TRBJ1-1; the match to TRBD1 covers 8 bases. The CDR3 length is 14 residues. Losses at the gene ends were 6 bases for V and 4 bases for J; bases not matched to a gene: 7. Germline lookup yields CDR1 MNHEY and CDR2 SVGAGI.

This chain links TRBV12-3 or TRBV12-4 with TRBJ1-5; D is undetermined. V was clipped by 6 bases and J by 6 bases, with 12 bases between them. The CDR3 loop spans 13 amino acids. CDR3 in DNA: TGTGCCAGCAGCTTGACCTGGGGTCAGCCCCAGCATTTT. It translates to CASSLTWGQPQHF.

This chain uses TRBV7-2 with TRBJ2-7, with a weak D call TRBD2 (6 bases). The CDR3 sequence is 14 residues long. CDR1 and CDR2 from the germline V gene are SGHTA and FQGNSA. V lost 4 bases, J lost 1 base, and 11 bases lay in between. The CDR3 spells CASSSEGFSYEQYF. In DNA, the CDR3 is TGTGCCAGCAGCTCGGAGGGTTTTTCCTACGAGCAGTACTTC.

The gene calls are TRBV2 and TRBJ2-1; no definite D call. V was pared by 9 bases and J by 4 bases, with 16 bases between. CDR3 size: 14 residues. The germline CDR1 and CDR2 sequences are SNHLY and FYNNEI. CDR3 bases: TGTGCCAGTCTAATGGCGATGCAGTACAATGAGCAGTTCTTC. As protein: CASLMAMQYNEQFF.

The V gene is TRBV20-1, the J gene TRBJ1-5, with 8 nucleotides matching TRBD1. The CDR3 extends over 16 amino acids. V dropped 0 bases and J dropped 7; count of bases not matched to a gene: 11. CDR1 DFQATT and CDR2 SNEGSKA come from the germline V gene (reference sequence). The CDR3 DNA sequence: TGCAGTGCTAGAGATTATGGCAGGACAGGGCTCCAGCCCCAGCATTTT. Protein: CSARDYGRTGLQPQHF.

The CDR3 bases are TGTGCCAGCAGCGACAGGGGTTTGGGCTACAATGAGCAGTTCTTC. Residues: CASSDRGLGYNEQFF. The rearrangement joins TRBV5-6 to TRBJ2-1; 8 nucleotides align to TRBD1. V shed 4 bases and J 3 bases; nucleotides not matched to a gene: 6. Germline CDR1 and CDR2: SGHDT and YYEEEE. The CDR3 loop spans 15 amino acids.

V gene TRBV14 combines with J gene TRBJ1-1; D might be TRBD1 (5 bases). CDR1 is SGHDN and CDR2 is FVKESK in the germline V gene. This CDR3 has 15 amino acids. Trimming took off 0 bases at V and 0 bases at J, with 8 bases between the two ends. CDR3 coding DNA: TGTGCCAGCAGCCAAGAGGGGGGACTGAACACTGAAGCTTTCTTT. Translating it yields CASSQEGGLNTEAFF.

This clonotype appeared once. This chain connects TRBV4-3 to TRBJ2-1, with 7 bases that match TRBD2. From germline, CDR1 is LGHNA and CDR2 YSLEER. The CDR3 consists of 12 residues. Losses at the gene ends were 8 bases for V and 10 bases for J; bases not matched to a gene: 8. CDR3 sequence reads: CASGTTWGEQFF. The CDR3 DNA reads TGCGCCAGCGGGACTACCTGGGGGGAGCAGTTCTTC.

Comment on this clonotype: One end of the junction varies from germline; a read error may be responsible. This chain uses TRBV6-5 with TRBJ1-1; possibly TRBD1 for D (5 bases). Germline CDR1 reads MNHEY; CDR2 reads SVGAGI. The CDR3 runs to 14 residues. CDR3 protein: CASSYSEGSTEVFF. In nucleotides, the CDR3 is TGTGCCAGCAGTTACTCTGAGGGGAGCACTGAAGTTTTCTTT.

The J gene is TRBJ2-1, the V gene TRBV27; D may be TRBD2 (5 bases). This CDR3 contains 14 residues. Deletions cut 3 bases from V and 4 bases from J, with 10 bases between. CDR1 is MNHEY, CDR2 SMNVEV, per germline (reference sequence). The CDR3 DNA is TGTGCCAGCAGTTTGACTCGCGGGTACAATGAGCAGTTCTTC. Translated, it gives CASSLTRGYNEQFF.

This clonotype has just one count. The CDR3 sequence: CASRSDRGNSEAFF. DNA of the CDR3: TGTGCCAGCAGATCCGACAGGGGGAATAGTGAAGCTTTCTTT. The V call is TRBV12-3 or TRBV12-4, the J call TRBJ1-1; TRBD1 matches 9 bases. V lost 6 bases to trimming and J lost 7 bases; unmatched junction nucleotides: 9. This CDR3 is built from 14 residues.

This rearrangement joins TRBV3-1 to TRBJ2-1; D is uncertain. Germline V lookup: CDR1 LGHDT, CDR2 YNNKEL (reference sequence). The CDR3 contains 14 residues. Deletions cut 0 bases from V and 6 bases from J, with 9 bases between. CDR3 DNA: TGTGCCAGCAGCCAAGACCGAGGCCTCAATGAGCAGTTCTTC. Encoded protein: CASSQDRGLNEQFF.

The genes are TRBV13 and TRBJ2-7, with unresolved D. Trimming pared 2 bases from V and 8 bases from J, leaving 13 bases between. The CDR3 loop spans 13 amino acids. Per germline, CDR1 PRHDT and CDR2 FYEKMQ (reference sequence). CDR3 sequence: CASSLLGNFQQYF. CDR3 sequence (DNA): TGTGCCAGCAGCTTACTTGGCAATTTTCAGCAGTACTTC.

Only one count was recorded for this clonotype. The V gene is TRBV23-1, the J gene TRBJ1-5; TRBD1 aligns across 8 bases. TRBV23-1 is an open reading frame, and its role is uncertain. This CDR3 region has 16 residues. J lost 6 bases, V lost 1 base, and 8 bases had no gene match. The CDR3 DNA follows: TGCGCCAGCAGTCAATTATCGGACAGGGCTTCTCAGCCCCAGCATTTT. This gives the protein CASSQLSDRASQPQHF.

The chain joins TRBV5-1 to TRBJ1-1, with a possible D match to TRBD1 (6 bases). Looked up from germline, CDR1 is SGHRS and CDR2 is YFSETQ. CDR3 size: 13 residues. V gave up 1 base and J gave up 4 bases, with 8 bases separating them. CDR3 bases: TGCGCCAGCAGCTTGTCACAGGGCACTGAAGCTTTCTTT. This translates into CASSLSQGTEAFF. Drawing the rest from reference TRBV5-1 and TRBJ1-1, the complete variable domain is KAGVTQTPRYLIKTRGQQVTLSCSPISGHRSVSWYQQTPGQGLQFLFEYFSETQRNKGNFPGRFSGRQFSNSRSEMNVSTLELGDSALYLCASSLSQGTEAFFGQGTRLTVV.

This chain uses TRBV7-6 with TRBJ2-7; D gene unclear. The CDR3 is made up of 13 amino acids. CDR1 is SGHVS and CDR2 is FNYEAQ in the germline V gene. The ends were cut back, 2 bases at V and 3 bases at J, with 8 bases in the middle. The CDR3 sequence is CASSLSPDYEQYF. The CDR3, as DNA: TGTGCCAGCAGCTTAAGTCCTGACTACGAGCAGTACTTC.

The chain combines TRBV24-1 with TRBJ2-2; 7 bases are shared with TRBD1. The V and J ends lost 3 bases and 6 bases, in that order; junction bases with no gene match: 3. Germline CDR1 reads KGHDR; CDR2 reads SFDVKD. The CDR3 runs 14 residues. CDR3 in DNA: TGTGCCACCAGTGATGACAGGGATGCCGGGGAGCTGTTTTTT. This codes for CATSDDRDAGELFF.

The V and J genes are TRBV29-1 and TRBJ2-7; D perhaps matches TRBD2 (6 bases). This CDR3 contains 11 residues. Germline V gene data show CDR1 as SQVTM and CDR2 as ANQGSEA. This CDR3 is CSAWGVDEQYF. The CDR3, as DNA: TGCAGTGCATGGGGGGTCGACGAGCAGTACTTC.

This chain links TRBV21-1 with TRBJ1-5. TRBV21-1 is listed as a pseudogene. CDR3 length equals 15 residues. CDR3 DNA sequence: TGTGCCAGCAGAGTCCAGGTGACTCCCAATCAGCCCCAGCATTTT. This translates into CASRVQVTPNQPQHF.

The V call is TRBV4-3, the J call TRBJ2-6; 7 positions agree with TRBD1. Germline values: CDR1 LGHNA, CDR2 YSLEER. Trimming took 0 bases from V and 0 from J; bases not matched to a gene: 2. The CDR3 is 17 amino acids. DNA of the CDR3: TGCGCCAGCAGCCAAGAGGACAGGTTCTCTGGGGCCAACGTCCTGACTTTC. This sequence encodes CASSQEDRFSGANVLTF.

CDR3 sequence reads: CSVDGPRYGYTF. The CDR3 coding sequence is TGCAGCGTTGACGGGCCTCGCTATGGCTACACCTTC. The J gene is TRBJ1-2, the V gene TRBV29-1; D remains unclear. The CDR3 contains 12 residues. From germline, CDR1 is SQVTM and CDR2 ANQGSEA. V was trimmed by 3 bases and J by 4 bases, leaving 9 bases between them.

This chain links TRBV7-9 with TRBJ2-6; D not resolved. CDR1 is SEHNR, CDR2 FQNEAQ, per germline (reference sequence). The V and J ends lost 5 bases and 0 bases respectively, with 11 bases between them. This CDR3 contains 16 residues. The CDR3 DNA follows: TGTGCCAGCAGCATCCCCACGAGCTCTGGGGCCAACGTCCTGACTTTC. Translation gives CASSIPTSSGANVLTF.

The chain couples TRBV5-1 to TRBJ1-2, with D perhaps matching TRBD1 (5 bases). The CDR3 is 12 amino acids. Trimming stripped 3 bases from V and 8 bases from J, with 11 bases between. Germline CDR1 SGHRS, CDR2 YFSETQ. Here the CDR3 reads CASSSRGSGYTF. In DNA, the CDR3 is TGCGCCAGCAGCTCGAGGGGTTCGGGCTACACCTTC. The whole variable domain, remainder taken from reference TRBV5-1 and TRBJ1-2, is KAGVTQTPRYLIKTRGQQVTLSCSPISGHRSVSWYQQTPGQGLQFLFEYFSETQRNKGNFPGRFSGRQFSNSRSEMNVSTLELGDSALYLCASSSRGSGYTFGSGTRLTVV.